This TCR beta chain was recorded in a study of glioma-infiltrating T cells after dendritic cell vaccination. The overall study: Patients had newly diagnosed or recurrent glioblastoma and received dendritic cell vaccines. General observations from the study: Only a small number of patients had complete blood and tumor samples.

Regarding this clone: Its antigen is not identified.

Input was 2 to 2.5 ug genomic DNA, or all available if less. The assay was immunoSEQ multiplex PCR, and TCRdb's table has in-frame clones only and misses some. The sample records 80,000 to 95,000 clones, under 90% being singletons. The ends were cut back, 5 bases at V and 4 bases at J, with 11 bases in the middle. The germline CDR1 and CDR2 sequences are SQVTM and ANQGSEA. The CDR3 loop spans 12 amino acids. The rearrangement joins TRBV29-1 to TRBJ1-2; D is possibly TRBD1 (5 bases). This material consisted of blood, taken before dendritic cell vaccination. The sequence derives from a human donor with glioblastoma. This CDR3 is CSVIGVTYGYTF. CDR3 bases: TGCAGCGTTATAGGGGTTACCTATGGCTACACCTTC.